The rows below give T cell receptor beta chains drawn from one sample of a study of regulatory T cells in long-lasting Graves disease. TCRdb ran MiXCR on the multiplex PCR reads and lists one entry per CDR3 protein. This sample has around 340,000 distinct CDR3 sequences, with 20% found just once. Here the sequenced sample was peripheral blood mononuclear cells (PBMCs), taken when the disease was refractory, from a patient treated with antithyroid drugs. The receptors stem from a female donor with Graves disease. CDR3s include the opening cysteine and the closing phenylalanine or tryptophan. The D gene is left open where the match is weak. Clone size is given for some rows only: seen once, a few or many times, or a class if the clone is expanded.

d_call,clone_size,v_call,j_call,cdr3_nt,cdr3_aa
TRBD1,-,TRBV6-1,TRBJ2-5,TGTGCCAGCAGTACCCGACAGGGTCAAGAGACCCAGTACTTC,CASSTRQGQETQYF
TRBD1,many,TRBV7-3,TRBJ1-1,TGTGCCAGCAGGCCACAGGGGACGATGAACACTGAAGCTTTCTTT,CASRPQGTMNTEAFF
-,few,TRBV7-9,TRBJ1-2,TGTGCCAGCAGCTTAGCACAAGACGGGATTAACTATGGCTACACCTTC,CASSLAQDGINYGYTF
-,few,TRBV19,TRBJ2-7,TGTGCCAGTAGTATAGGGCAGGGGGGGACCTACGAGCAGTACTTC,CASSIGQGGTYEQYF
TRBD2,-,TRBV28,TRBJ2-7,TGTGCCTGGAGTGTCGGACTAGCTGGCTACGAGCAGTACTTC,CAWSVGLAGYEQYF
TRBD2,-,TRBV7-9,TRBJ2-5,TGTGCCAGCAGCTTGGGACTAGCGGGAAAAGGCCCCCAAGAGACCCAGTACTTC,CASSLGLAGKGPQETQYF
-,-,TRBV9,TRBJ1-1,TGTGCCAGCAGCCCCCACCCTCCGTTGAAGGGGTCTCACACTGAAGCTTTCTTT,CASSPHPPLKGSHTEAFF
-,many,TRBV6-4,TRBJ1-6,TGTGCCAGCCAGGAGTATAATTCACCCCTCCACTTT,CASQEYNSPLHF
TRBD1,-,TRBV7-3,TRBJ2-1,TGTGCCAGCAGTTCCGGGACAGGGCTGTTCTTC,CASSSGTGLFF
TRBD2,-,TRBV5-1,TRBJ2-3,TGCGCCAGCACTTCACTAGCGGGGAGCACAGATACGCAGTATTTT,CASTSLAGSTDTQYF
TRBD1,many,TRBV7-8,TRBJ1-4,TGTGCCAGCAGCTACGGACAGGGACTCGGTGAAAAACTGTTTTTT,CASSYGQGLGEKLFF
-,many,TRBV11-2,TRBJ2-7,TGTGCCAGCAGCTTAACGGATTACTACGAGCAGTACTTC,CASSLTDYYEQYF
TRBD1,many,TRBV20-1,TRBJ2-7,TGCAGTGCAACCTCCGGGACAGGGGGGACCTACGAGCAGTACTTC,CSATSGTGGTYEQYF
TRBD1,many,TRBV18,TRBJ1-4,TGTGCCAGCTCACCAGTGACAGGGAAGCAAAATGAAAAACTGTTTTTT,CASSPVTGKQNEKLFF
-,few,TRBV2,TRBJ2-1,TGTGCCAGCGGGGATAGGGGGAGGGATGAGCAGTTCTTC,CASGDRGRDEQFF
-,many,TRBV14,TRBJ2-7,TGTGCCAGCAGCTGGGGTTCGGGCTACGAGCAGTACTTC,CASSWGSGYEQYF
-,many,TRBV2,TRBJ2-7,TGTGCCAGCAGTGTCCGACAGTTCTACGAGCAGTACTTC,CASSVRQFYEQYF
-,many,TRBV28,TRBJ1-1,TGTGCCAGGAAAAACCCTCGCCTCACTGAAGCTTTCTTT,CARKNPRLTEAFF
-,-,TRBV29-1,TRBJ2-1,TGCAGCGTCCGAGCCGGGAGTTGGTACAATGTTGGGCAGTTCTTC,CSVRAGSWYNVGQFF
-,many,TRBV19,TRBJ1-2,TGTGCCAGTACCATCTCAGGGAAATTGAGCTACACCTTC,CASTISGKLSYTF
-,few,TRBV27,TRBJ2-7,TGTGCCAGCAGTTTATCCGCGGGGACCTACGAGCAGTACTTC,CASSLSAGTYEQYF
TRBD1,few,TRBV6-1,TRBJ1-2,TGTGCCAGCAGCGCCGGGACAGGGGAGCTGTACACCTTC,CASSAGTGELYTF
-,few,TRBV11-3,TRBJ2-1,TGTGCCAGCAGCCCTCGGGTCGGAGCTAACAATGAGCAGTTCTTC,CASSPRVGANNEQFF
-,many,TRBV7-8,TRBJ1-4,TGTGCCAGCAGCCCTAGCGGGGACGCCGCCGAAAAACTGTTTTTT,CASSPSGDAAEKLFF
-,many,TRBV5-8,TRBJ1-1,TGTGCCAGCAGCTCAGAATTCAAGGGAGGCCGAGCTTTCTTT,CASSSEFKGGRAFF
-,-,TRBV7-2,TRBJ1-5,TGTGCCAGCAGCTTAGTTTTAGGGGGGGACAATCAGCCCCAGCATTTT,CASSLVLGGDNQPQHF
-,few,TRBV19,TRBJ1-1,TGTGCCAGTAGTCCCCCCCTCTCTAGGCCGTTTGAAGCTTTCTTT,CASSPPLSRPFEAFF
-,-,TRBV3-1,TRBJ1-5,TGTGCCAGCAGCCAAGCCGGGAATCAGCTCCAGCATTTT,CASSQAGNQLQHF